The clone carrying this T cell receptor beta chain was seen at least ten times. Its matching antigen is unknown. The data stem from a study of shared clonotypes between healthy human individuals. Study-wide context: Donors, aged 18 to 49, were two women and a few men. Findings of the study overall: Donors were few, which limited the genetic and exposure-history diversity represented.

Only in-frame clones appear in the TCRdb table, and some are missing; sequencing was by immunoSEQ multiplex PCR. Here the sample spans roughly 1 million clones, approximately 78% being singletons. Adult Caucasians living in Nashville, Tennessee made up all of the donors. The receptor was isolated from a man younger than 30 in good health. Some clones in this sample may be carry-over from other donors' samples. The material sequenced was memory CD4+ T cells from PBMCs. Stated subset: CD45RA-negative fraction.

The DNA for the CDR3 is TGTGCCAGCCATGGACAGGGTGTGAACACTGAAGCTTTCTTT. Protein product: CASHGQGVNTEAFF. This rearrangement joins TRBV6-1 to TRBJ1-1; 8 positions match TRBD1. Trimming removed 8 bases from V and 0 bases from J; junction bases left unmatched: 5. The CDR3 covers 14 residues. The germline V gene has CDR1 MNHNS and CDR2 SASEGT.